One sample yielded the 21 T cell receptor beta chains listed below, sequenced in a study of a mutant IDH1 vaccine in newly diagnosed glioma. Time point specified: baseline, week 1 (first vaccination visit). Sample treatment: pre-vaccination baseline after standard-of-care therapy. Using immunoSEQ multiplex PCR, the repertoire was profiled, and TCRdb retains in-frame clones only, with some absent. The sample yields 70,000 to 100,000 clones, roughly 80% seen once. Material: PBMCs, obtained from a glioma patient treated with radiotherapy, temozolomide or both. Every receptor here comes from a man aged 40-50 years with glioma. Some clones in this sample may be carry-over from other donors' samples.

V and J are TRBV7-9 and TRBJ2-3; 10 bases agree with TRBD2. This CDR3 region has 15 residues. Germline values: CDR1 SEHNR, CDR2 FQNEAQ (reference sequence). V lost 1 base, J lost 3 bases, and 1 base stayed unmatched. CDR3: CASSLGGLATDTQYF. In DNA form, the CDR3 reads TGTGCCAGCAGCTTAGGGGGACTAGCGACAGATACGCAGTATTTT.

The chain joins TRBV5-4 to TRBJ2-5, with D maybe TRBD2 (6 bases). Germline CDR1 reads SGHNT; CDR2 reads YYREEE (reference sequence). This CDR3 contains 13 residues. V dropped 0 bases and J dropped 4 bases, with 7 bases sitting between them. The CDR3 region is CASSLAGGETQYF. As DNA, the CDR3 is TGTGCCAGCAGCTTGGCCGGGGGAGAGACCCAGTACTTC. Using reference TRBV5-4 and TRBJ2-5 for the parts outside the CDR3, the full variable domain is ETGVTQSPTHLIKTRGQQVTLRCSSQSGHNTVSWYQQALGQGPQFIFQYYREEENGRGNFPPRFSGLQFPNYSSELNVNALELDDSALYLCASSLAGGETQYFGPGTRLLVL.

The count of this clone is one. The chain employs TRBV7-2 and TRBJ2-7, with 10 bases aligning to TRBD1. The junction had 13 bases not matched to a gene; V was cut back by 5 bases and J by 6 bases. The CDR3 is 16 residues long. CDR1 and CDR2 from the germline V gene are SGHTA and FQGNSA. CDR3 nucleotides: TGTGCCAGCAGCGGACTGTACGGGACAGGGGTTAGCGAGCAGTACTTC. It yields the protein CASSGLYGTGVSEQYF. The full variable domain, its missing parts supplied by reference TRBV7-2 and TRBJ2-7, is GAGVSQSPSNKVTEKGKDVELRCDPISGHTALYWYRQSLGQGLEFLIYFQGNSAPDKSGLPSDRFSAERTGGSVSTLTIQRTQQEDSAVYLCASSGLYGTGVSEQYFGPGTRLTVT.

The rearrangement joins TRBV5-1 to TRBJ1-6; D uncertain. CDR3 length: 14 residues. Germline V lookup: CDR1 SGHRS, CDR2 YFSETQ. Trimming shortened V by 0 bases and J by 5 bases, and 6 bases separated the two germline ends. The CDR3 DNA is TGCGCCAGCAGCTTGGACCCCGATAATTCACCCCTCCACTTT. It specifies CASSLDPDNSPLHF.

The V call is TRBV5-4, the J call TRBJ2-2; D is unclear. The V gene lost 4 bases and the J gene lost 5 bases, with 15 bases spanning the gap. Germline V CDR1 and CDR2: SGHNT, YYREEE (reference sequence). This CDR3 region has 15 residues. Here the CDR3 reads CASSTVTPGTGELFF. CDR3 nucleotides: TGTGCCAGCAGCACCGTCACCCCTGGGACCGGGGAGCTGTTTTTT.

In its sample, this clone was seen once. The chain couples TRBV15 to TRBJ2-7, with D perhaps matching TRBD2 (6 bases). V was shortened by 0 bases and J by 3 bases, with 9 bases between the two germline ends. The CDR3 consists of 14 residues. Germline-derived CDR1 and CDR2 are LNHNV and YYDKDF (reference sequence). CDR3 nucleotides: TGTGCCACCAGCAGAGATAGCGGCCTCTACGAGCAGTACTTC. Amino acids: CATSRDSGLYEQYF.

This clone was observed once. This chain joins TRBV5-8 and TRBJ1-1; D perhaps matches TRBD1 (6 bases). The V end lost 3 bases, the J end lost 1 base, and 16 bases lay between the germline ends. CDR3 size: 16 residues. Germline V gives CDR1 SGHTS, CDR2 YDEGEE. The CDR3 coding sequence is TGTGCCAGCAGCTCGGACTATATACAGGGGAACACTGAAGCTTTCTTT. Its protein product is CASSSDYIQGNTEAFF. The full variable domain, with the rest looked up from reference TRBV5-8 and TRBJ1-1, is EAGVTQSPTHLIKTRGQQATLRCSPISGHTSVYWYQQALGLGLQFLLWYDEGEERNRGNFPPRFSGRQFPNYSSELNVNALELEDSALYLCASSSDYIQGNTEAFFGQGTRLTVV.

This clone was observed once. The rearrangement links TRBV9 to TRBJ2-5; TRBD1 is a possible D gene (5 bases). The CDR3 covers 13 residues. Germline V lookup: CDR1 SGDLS, CDR2 YYNGEE. Between the trimmed V and J ends, which lost 0 bases and 5 bases, there was a span of 8 bases. The CDR3 spells CASSVEGFETQYF. The CDR3 coding sequence is TGTGCCAGCAGCGTAGAGGGGTTCGAGACCCAGTACTTC.

A single count supports this clone. The rearrangement links TRBV5-6 to TRBJ1-2; 8 bases map to TRBD1. The CDR3 length is 11 residues. Trimming removed 5 bases from V and 13 bases from J; junction bases left unmatched: 7. Germline V gives CDR1 SGHDT, CDR2 YYEEEE. The CDR3 sequence: CASSWTGIFTF. DNA of the CDR3: TGTGCCAGCAGTTGGACAGGGATTTTCACCTTC.

The chain has TRBV5-6 and TRBJ2-7, with a weak D call TRBD2 (7 bases). Germline CDR1 SGHDT, CDR2 YYEEEE. Trimming shortened V by 2 bases and J by 6 bases, and 24 bases separated the two germline ends. The CDR3 totals 17 residues. CDR3 in DNA: TGTGCCAGCAGCTTTGGATTTGTGGGGGGGCCACCAACCGAGCAGTACTTC. This sequence encodes CASSFGFVGGPPTEQYF.

The V call is TRBV30, the J call TRBJ1-5, with D possibly matching TRBD1 (6 bases). The germline gives CDR1 GTSNPN, CDR2 SVGIG (reference sequence). V dropped 3 bases and J dropped 7 bases, with 13 bases sitting between them. CDR3 length equals 13 residues. The CDR3 DNA is TGTGCCTGGAGCGTCGGGGGCGGCCAGCCCCAGCATTTT. Translated, it gives CAWSVGGGQPQHF.

V is TRBV29-1 and J is TRBJ1-2; D not resolved. CDR1 and CDR2 from the germline V gene are SQVTM and ANQGSEA. Trimming pared 6 bases from V and 5 bases from J, leaving 13 bases between. The CDR3 extends over 12 amino acids. CDR3 amino acids: CSVLSSPYGYTF. The DNA for the CDR3 is TGCAGCGTCCTCTCCTCTCCTTATGGCTACACCTTC.

The V gene is TRBV5-4, the J gene TRBJ2-7; 7 bases are a match to TRBD2. Germline values: CDR1 SGHNT, CDR2 YYREEE (reference sequence). V dropped 0 bases and J dropped 3; count of bases not matched to a gene: 6. The CDR3 has 15 residues. The CDR3 sequence is CASSLGASGGYEQYF. CDR3 coding DNA: TGTGCCAGCAGCTTGGGCGCTAGCGGCGGCTACGAGCAGTACTTC.

The rearrangement links TRBV10-2 to TRBJ1-1; D gene ambiguous. CDR3 length equals 13 residues. The V end lost 2 bases, the J end lost 5 bases, and 9 bases lay between the germline ends. Germline CDR1 and CDR2: WSHSY and SAAADI. The CDR3 DNA follows: TGCGCCAGCAGTGAGGGCAGGCGGACTGAAGCTTTCTTT. Amino acid sequence: CASSEGRRTEAFF.

This chain joins TRBV5-4 and TRBJ2-7; 10 bases map to TRBD1. The CDR3 extends over 12 amino acids. Per germline, CDR1 SGHNT and CDR2 YYREEE (reference sequence). Trimming at V came to 2 bases and at J to 9 bases, leaving 2 bases not matched to a gene. The CDR3 sequence: CASSFRDRGQYF. CDR3 nucleotide sequence: TGTGCCAGCAGCTTCCGGGACAGGGGGCAGTACTTC.

Written as DNA, the CDR3 is TGCAGCGCTAGGGACATACTCTCTGGGGCCAACGTCCTGACTTTC. This codes for CSARDILSGANVLTF. The chain joins TRBV29-1 to TRBJ2-6, with D perhaps TRBD1 (6 bases). There are 15 residues in the CDR3. Trimming removed 7 bases from V and 0 bases from J, with 13 bases in between. Germline-derived CDR1 and CDR2 are SQVTM and ANQGSEA.

The CDR3 loop is CASSQDVYYEQYF. In nucleotides, the CDR3 is TGTGCCAGCAGCCAAGACGTCTACTACGAGCAGTACTTC. The gene calls are TRBV4-2 and TRBJ2-7; D uncertain. Germline CDR1 reads LGHNA; CDR2 reads YNFKEQ. The V end was cut by 0 bases, the J end by 3 bases, with 6 bases between. This CDR3 has 13 amino acids.

V gene TRBV30 combines with J gene TRBJ1-6; maybe TRBD1 (5 bases). Germline CDR1 is GTSNPN and CDR2 is SVGIG (reference sequence). V was pared by 2 bases and J by 4 bases, with 12 bases between. CDR3 length: 15 amino acids. The CDR3 nucleotides are TGTGCCTGGAGTCCCATGGGGCCTTATAATTCACCCCTCCACTTT. This encodes CAWSPMGPYNSPLHF.

The CDR3 DNA follows: TGTGCCAGCAGCTCTGGTCCCGGCGAGCAGTACTTC. Protein sequence: CASSSGPGEQYF. V gene TRBV13 combines with J gene TRBJ2-7; D gene ambiguous. Trimming took off 4 bases at V and 6 bases at J, with 10 bases between the two ends. CDR1 PRHDT and CDR2 FYEKMQ come from the germline V gene (reference sequence). The CDR3 length is 12 residues.

V and J are TRBV10-1 and TRBJ1-5, with 10 nucleotides matching TRBD1. The CDR3 is 12 residues long. Germline V gene data show CDR1 as WNHNN and CDR2 as SYGVQD (reference sequence). The trim removed 8 bases at V and 5 bases at J, leaving 0 bases unmatched. This CDR3 is CASGTGDQPQHF. CDR3 nucleotide sequence: TGCGCCAGCGGGACAGGGGATCAGCCCCAGCATTTT.

CDR3 DNA: TGTGCCTGGAGTGGCGGACACTCTGGCCGGGGCAATCAGCCCCAGCATTTT. Its protein is CAWSGGHSGRGNQPQHF. The V call is TRBV30, the J call TRBJ1-5, with D possibly TRBD1 on 5 matching bases. Germline-derived CDR1 and CDR2 are GTSNPN and SVGIG (reference sequence). The CDR3 runs 17 residues. Trimming removed 1 base from V and 2 bases from J, with 18 bases in between.